A single sample gave rise to the 21 T cell receptor beta chains below, sequenced in a study of blood T cell repertoires in COVID-19. Assay used: immunoSEQ multiplex PCR; TCRdb lists only in-frame clones, some missing. The sample holds 100,000 or so clones, roughly 69% seen once. Specimen: peripheral blood. The source is a man of 80 years or more with acute or convalescent COVID-19.

This clone occurred once. The rearrangement uses TRBV18 and TRBJ2-5, with D unclear. There are 13 residues in the CDR3. V dropped 3 bases and J dropped 4 bases, with 9 bases sitting between them. CDR1 and CDR2 from the germline V gene are KGHSH and LQKENI. CDR3 DNA: TGTGCCAGCTCACCCTCCCTAGGAGAGACCCAGTACTTC. Translating gives CASSPSLGETQYF. The whole variable domain, remainder taken from reference TRBV18 and TRBJ2-5, is NAGVMQNPRHLVRRRGQEARLRCSPMKGHSHVYWYRQLPEEGLKFMVYLQKENIIDESGMPKERFSAEFPKEGPSILRIQQVVRGDSAAYFCASSPSLGETQYFGPGTRLLVL.

This clone appeared a few times. This chain connects TRBV10-3 to TRBJ1-4; 7 positions agree with TRBD1. V lost 3 bases to trimming and J lost 8 bases; unmatched junction nucleotides: 3. Germline V gene sequence: CDR1 ENHRY, CDR2 SYGVKD. This CDR3 is 13 amino acids long. In DNA form, the CDR3 reads TGTGCCATCAGTGACCAGGGGGGAGAAAAACTGTTTTTT. It encodes CAISDQGGEKLFF.

The chain has TRBV19 and TRBJ1-6; 8 bases are shared with TRBD1. Germline CDR1 is LNHDA and CDR2 is SQIVND (reference sequence). V was clipped by 4 bases and J by 10 bases; unmatched bases: 6. The CDR3 contains 14 residues. In nucleotides, the CDR3 is TGTGCCAGTAGTACGGACAGGGAGGGCTCACCCCTCCACTTT. Its translation is CASSTDREGSPLHF.

This rearrangement joins TRBV28 to TRBJ1-1; 8 bases map to TRBD1. Germline V lookup: CDR1 MDHEN, CDR2 SYDVKM. V shed 11 bases, J shed 3 bases, and the junction held 8 bases outside the gene matches. The length of the CDR3 is 13 residues. The CDR3, as DNA: TGTGCCGTAATTTCAGGGGGCTACACTGAAGCTTTCTTT. This gives the protein CAVISGGYTEAFF.

The V and J genes are TRBV5-8 and TRBJ1-1; D gene uncertain. This CDR3 is built from 13 residues. V gave up 3 bases and J gave up 4 bases, with 10 bases separating them. Per the germline V gene, CDR1 is SGHTS and CDR2 is YDEGEE. CDR3 sequence reads: CASSWVWSTEAFF. The CDR3, as DNA: TGTGCCAGCAGCTGGGTCTGGAGCACTGAAGCTTTCTTT.

This clone has a handful of counts. The chain joins TRBV5-1 to TRBJ1-3; TRBD1 might be the D (6 bases). The CDR3 spans 13 residues. Trimming shortened V by 3 bases and J by 4 bases, and 8 bases separated the two germline ends. The V gene's germline CDR1 is SGHRS and CDR2 YFSETQ. In DNA, the CDR3 is TGCGCCAGCAGCTCTACAGGGGGAAACACCATATATTTT. Translated: CASSSTGGNTIYF.

The chain couples TRBV24-1 to TRBJ2-3, with D hard to call. In germline, CDR1 is KGHDR, CDR2 SFDVKD. Trimming removed 2 bases at V and 6 bases at J, with 11 bases between. This CDR3 region has 14 residues. The CDR3 region has the DNA TGTGCCACCAGTGATTCTTACGGTACGGATACGCAGTATTTT. Protein: CATSDSYGTDTQYF.

CDR3: CASSEVTLDQPQHF. The CDR3 DNA reads as TGTGCCAGCAGTGAAGTGACACTCGATCAGCCCCAGCATTTT. V usage is TRBV2 and J usage is TRBJ1-5; D unclear. Germline values: CDR1 SNHLY, CDR2 FYNNEI. This CDR3 comprises 14 residues. V was clipped by 1 base and J by 5 bases, with 9 bases between them.

This clone was seen more than once but under ten times. The chain employs TRBV7-9 and TRBJ1-5; D remains unclear. CDR3 length equals 14 residues. CDR1 is SEHNR, CDR2 FQNEAQ, per germline (reference sequence). V lost 3 bases and J lost 2, with 8 bases in between. This CDR3 is CASSLNAGNQPQHF. CDR3 coding DNA: TGTGCCAGCAGCTTGAACGCGGGCAATCAGCCCCAGCATTTT.

This clone has more than one count but fewer than ten. V gene TRBV5-1 combines with J gene TRBJ2-1, with 7 nucleotides matching TRBD1. CDR1 and CDR2 (germline): SGHRS, YFSETQ. The junction had 3 bases not matched to a gene; V was cut back by 0 bases and J by 6 bases. The CDR3 runs 14 residues. This chain's CDR3 is CASSLETGTNEQFF. CDR3 nucleotide sequence: TGCGCCAGCAGCTTGGAGACAGGGACCAATGAGCAGTTCTTC.

This clone was seen more than once but under ten times. This chain uses TRBV24-1 with TRBJ1-2; D not resolved. Trimming stripped 3 bases from V and 0 bases from J, with 4 bases between. Germline V lookup: CDR1 KGHDR, CDR2 SFDVKD. The CDR3 length is 13 residues. CDR3 bases: TGTGCCACCAGTGATCAGGCTAACTATGGCTACACCTTC. Protein product: CATSDQANYGYTF.

The chain links TRBV18 to TRBJ2-2; D perhaps matches TRBD1 (5 bases). The V gene's germline CDR1 is KGHSH and CDR2 LQKENI. Trimming stripped 5 bases from V and 8 bases from J, with 9 bases between. CDR3 size: 12 residues. The CDR3 DNA is TGTGCCAGCTCAACGGCAGGGGGGGAGCTGTTTTTT. Protein: CASSTAGGELFF.

This rearrangement joins TRBV5-1 to TRBJ2-1; tentatively, D is TRBD2 (5 bases). This CDR3 is 15 amino acids long. CDR1 is SGHRS, CDR2 YFSETQ, per germline. V dropped 0 bases and J dropped 3 bases, with 10 bases sitting between them. The CDR3 spells CASSLEAGGYNEQFF. CDR3 sequence (DNA): TGCGCCAGCAGCTTGGAGGCAGGAGGCTACAATGAGCAGTTCTTC. Full variable domain (missing parts from reference TRBV5-1 and TRBJ2-1): KAGVTQTPRYLIKTRGQQVTLSCSPISGHRSVSWYQQTPGQGLQFLFEYFSETQRNKGNFPGRFSGRQFSNSRSEMNVSTLELGDSALYLCASSLEAGGYNEQFFGPGTRLTVL.

This clone was detected only once. The V and J genes are TRBV11-2 and TRBJ1-1, with a possible D match to TRBD1 (6 bases). The CDR3 sequence is 14 residues long. Germline CDR1 reads SGHAT; CDR2 reads FQNNGV. V lost 5 bases and J lost 2, with 12 bases in between. The CDR3 region has the DNA TGTGCCAGCAGCCTAGGACAGCCCAACACTGAAGCTTTCTTT. This sequence encodes CASSLGQPNTEAFF.

The rearrangement links TRBV24-1 to TRBJ2-7; possible D gene TRBD1, 5 bases. Germline CDR1 and CDR2: KGHDR and SFDVKD. This CDR3 region has 14 residues. V dropped 3 bases and J dropped 0 bases, with 8 bases sitting between them. The CDR3 DNA is TGTGCCACCAGTGATAGGGGATCCTCCTACGAGCAGTACTTC. This sequence encodes CATSDRGSSYEQYF.

This chain connects TRBV29-1 to TRBJ2-1; D is possibly TRBD2 (6 bases). Germline V gives CDR1 SQVTM, CDR2 ANQGSEA. V lost 4 bases and J lost 5, with 12 bases in between. This CDR3 comprises 13 residues. As DNA, the CDR3 is TGCAGCGTTGTAGGGACTCCCAACAATGAGCAGTTCTTC. It translates to CSVVGTPNNEQFF.

The rearrangement joins TRBV24-1 to TRBJ2-3; 13 nucleotides line up with TRBD2. Looked up from germline, CDR1 is KGHDR and CDR2 is SFDVKD. The J segment lost 1 base and the V segment lost 3 bases, leaving 12 bases of the junction unmatched. CDR3 length: 20 amino acids. The CDR3 DNA sequence: TGTGCCACCAGTGATCCGCCGGGACTAGCGGGAAGAGGTGGCACAGATACGCAGTATTTT. Translating it yields CATSDPPGLAGRGGTDTQYF.

This clone was observed many times. The chain couples TRBV19 to TRBJ2-6; D call uncertain. CDR1 LNHDA and CDR2 SQIVND come from the germline V gene (reference sequence). Between the trimmed V and J ends, which lost 11 bases and 4 bases, there was a span of 6 bases. This CDR3 contains 11 residues. The CDR3 coding sequence is TGTGCCTGCCAGGGGGCCAACGTCCTGACTTTC. Its protein is CACQGANVLTF.

The chain combines TRBV7-9 with TRBJ1-4, with TRBD1 as a possible D gene (6 bases). Germline-derived CDR1 and CDR2 are SEHNR and FQNEAQ (reference sequence). V gave up 5 bases and J gave up 8 bases, with 18 bases separating them. The CDR3 consists of 15 residues. This chain's CDR3 is CASSARDRTDEKLFF. CDR3 DNA sequence: TGTGCCAGCAGCGCCAGAGACAGGACGGACGAAAAACTGTTTTTT.

The genes are TRBV18 and TRBJ2-1; TRBD1 matches at 8 bases. The trim removed 5 bases at V and 8 bases at J, leaving 5 bases unmatched. The germline gives CDR1 KGHSH, CDR2 LQKENI. The CDR3 is 13 residues long. The CDR3 here is CASSTLTGDEQFF. The CDR3 nucleotides read TGTGCCAGCTCAACCCTGACAGGGGATGAGCAGTTCTTC.

This clone has only a few counts. The chain employs TRBV6-4 and TRBJ1-2; D might be TRBD1 (5 bases). The CDR3 extends over 14 amino acids. Trimming cost V 5 bases and J 0 bases, with 10 bases left between them. Germline V CDR1 and CDR2: MRHNA, SNTAGT. The CDR3 reads CASSPGGANYGYTF. The CDR3 DNA sequence: TGTGCCAGCAGTCCCGGAGGGGCTAACTATGGCTACACCTTC.